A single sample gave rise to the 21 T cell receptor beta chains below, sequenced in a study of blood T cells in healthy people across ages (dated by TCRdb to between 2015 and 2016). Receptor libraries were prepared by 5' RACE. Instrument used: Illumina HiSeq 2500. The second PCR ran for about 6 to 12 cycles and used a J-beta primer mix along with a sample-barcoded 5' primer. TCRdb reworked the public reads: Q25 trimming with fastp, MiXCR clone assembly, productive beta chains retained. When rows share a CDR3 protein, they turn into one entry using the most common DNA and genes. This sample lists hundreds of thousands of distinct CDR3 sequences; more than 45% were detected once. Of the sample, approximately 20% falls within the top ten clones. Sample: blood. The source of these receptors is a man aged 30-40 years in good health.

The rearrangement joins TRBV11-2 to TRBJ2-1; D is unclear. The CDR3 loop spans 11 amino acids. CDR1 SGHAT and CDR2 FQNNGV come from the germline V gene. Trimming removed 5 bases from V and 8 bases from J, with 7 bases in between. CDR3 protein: CASSIIDEQFF. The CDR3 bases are TGTGCCAGCAGCATTATTGATGAGCAGTTCTTC.

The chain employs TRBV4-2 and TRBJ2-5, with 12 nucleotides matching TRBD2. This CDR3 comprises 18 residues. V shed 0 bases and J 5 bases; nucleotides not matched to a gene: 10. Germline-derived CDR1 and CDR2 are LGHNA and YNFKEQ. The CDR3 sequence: CASSQDLQTSGGSETQYF. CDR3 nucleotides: TGTGCCAGCAGCCAAGATCTCCAAACTAGCGGGGGGTCGGAGACCCAGTACTTC.

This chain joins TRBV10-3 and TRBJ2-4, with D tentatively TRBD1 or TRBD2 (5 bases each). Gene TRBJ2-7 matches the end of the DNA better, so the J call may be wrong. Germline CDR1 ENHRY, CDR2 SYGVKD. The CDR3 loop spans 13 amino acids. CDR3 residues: CATTRDGDYEQYF. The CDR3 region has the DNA TGTGCCACCACTAGGGACGGGGACTACGAGCAGTACTTC.

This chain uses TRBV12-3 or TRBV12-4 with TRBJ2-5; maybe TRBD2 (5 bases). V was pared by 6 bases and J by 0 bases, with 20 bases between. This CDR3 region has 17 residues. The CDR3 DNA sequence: TGTGCCAGCAGCCTTGGGCGGGCCAACCCCCACCAAGAGACCCAGTACTTC. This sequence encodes CASSLGRANPHQETQYF.

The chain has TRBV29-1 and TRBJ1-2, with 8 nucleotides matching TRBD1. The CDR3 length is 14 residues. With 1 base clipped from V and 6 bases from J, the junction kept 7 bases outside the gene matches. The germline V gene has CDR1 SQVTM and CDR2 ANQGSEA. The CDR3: CSVEVAGGANGYTF. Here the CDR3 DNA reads TGCAGCGTTGAAGTGGCAGGGGGCGCGAATGGCTACACCTTC.

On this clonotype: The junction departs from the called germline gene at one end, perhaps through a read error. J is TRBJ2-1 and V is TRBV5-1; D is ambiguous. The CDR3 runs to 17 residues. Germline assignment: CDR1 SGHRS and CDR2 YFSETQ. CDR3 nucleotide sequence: TGCGCTAGCAGCCCCTTAATGTCCCTAAGCTCCTACAATGAGCAGTTCTTC. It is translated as CASSPLMSLSSYNEQFF.

CDR3 sequence reads: CASSPLVSGANVLTF. The DNA of the CDR3 is TGTGCCAGCTCACCACTGGTATCTGGGGCCAACGTCCTGACTTTC. The rearrangement uses TRBV18 and TRBJ2-6; D gene unclear. The CDR3 loop spans 15 amino acids. V was cut by 1 base and J by 1 base, with 5 bases left in between. Looked up from germline, CDR1 is KGHSH and CDR2 is LQKENI.

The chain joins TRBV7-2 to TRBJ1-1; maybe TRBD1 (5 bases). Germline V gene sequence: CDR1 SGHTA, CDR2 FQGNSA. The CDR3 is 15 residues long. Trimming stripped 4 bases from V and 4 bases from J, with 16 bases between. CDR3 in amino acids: CASSYLGVGGTEAFF. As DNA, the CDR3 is TGTGCCAGCAGCTATCTAGGCGTGGGGGGCACTGAAGCTTTCTTT.

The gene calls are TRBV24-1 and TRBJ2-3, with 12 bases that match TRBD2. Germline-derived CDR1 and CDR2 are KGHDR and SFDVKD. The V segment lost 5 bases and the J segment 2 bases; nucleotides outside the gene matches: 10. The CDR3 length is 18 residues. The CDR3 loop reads CATSGTSGGTPFTDTQYF. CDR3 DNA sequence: TGTGCCACCAGTGGTACTAGCGGGGGGACTCCCTTCACAGATACGCAGTATTTT.

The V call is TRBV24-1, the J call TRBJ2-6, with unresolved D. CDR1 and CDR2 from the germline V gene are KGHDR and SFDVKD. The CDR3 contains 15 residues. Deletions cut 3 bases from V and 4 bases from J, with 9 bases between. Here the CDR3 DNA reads TGTGCCACCAGTGATCGTTACTCGGGGGCCAACGTCCTGACTTTC. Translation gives CATSDRYSGANVLTF.

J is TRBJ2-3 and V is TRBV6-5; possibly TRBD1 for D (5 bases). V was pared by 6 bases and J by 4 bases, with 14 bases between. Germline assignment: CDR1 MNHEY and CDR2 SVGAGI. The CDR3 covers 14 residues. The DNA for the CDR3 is TGTGCCAGCAGGATGATGACAGTTTCAGATACGCAGTATTTT. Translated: CASRMMTVSDTQYF.

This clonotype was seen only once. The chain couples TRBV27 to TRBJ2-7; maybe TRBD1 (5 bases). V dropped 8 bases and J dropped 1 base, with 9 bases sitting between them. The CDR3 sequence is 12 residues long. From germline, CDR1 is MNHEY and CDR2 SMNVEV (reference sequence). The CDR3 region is CASGGASYEQYF. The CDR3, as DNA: TGTGCCAGCGGTGGGGCTTCCTACGAGCAGTACTTC.

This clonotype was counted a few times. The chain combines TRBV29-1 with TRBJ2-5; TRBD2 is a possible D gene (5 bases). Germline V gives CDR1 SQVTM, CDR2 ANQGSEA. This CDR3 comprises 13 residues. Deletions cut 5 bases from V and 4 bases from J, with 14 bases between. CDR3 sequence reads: CSVIAILGETQYF. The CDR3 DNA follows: TGCAGCGTTATAGCGATTTTAGGAGAGACCCAGTACTTC.

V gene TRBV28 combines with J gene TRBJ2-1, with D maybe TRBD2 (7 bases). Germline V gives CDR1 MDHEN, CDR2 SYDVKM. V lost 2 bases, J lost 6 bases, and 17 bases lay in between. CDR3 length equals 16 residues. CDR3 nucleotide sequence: TGTGCCAGCAGTTTAGGGGGGGCTAGCGGTATCAATGAGCAGTTCTTC. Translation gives CASSLGGASGINEQFF.

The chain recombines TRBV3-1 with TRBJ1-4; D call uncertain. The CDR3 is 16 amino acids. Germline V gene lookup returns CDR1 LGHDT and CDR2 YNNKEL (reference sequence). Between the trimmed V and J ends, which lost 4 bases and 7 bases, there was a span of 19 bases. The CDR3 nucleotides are TGTGCCAGCAGCCCAGAGACCCAGGCGTGGGGTGAAAAACTGTTTTTT. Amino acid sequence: CASSPETQAWGEKLFF.

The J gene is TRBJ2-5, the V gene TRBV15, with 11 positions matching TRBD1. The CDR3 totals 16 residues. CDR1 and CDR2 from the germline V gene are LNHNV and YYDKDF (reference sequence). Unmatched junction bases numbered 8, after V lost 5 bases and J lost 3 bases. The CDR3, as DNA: TGTGCCACCAGCGCTTGGGGGGGACAGGGGGAAGAGACCCAGTACTTC. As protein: CATSAWGGQGEETQYF. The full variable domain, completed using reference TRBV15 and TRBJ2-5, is DAMVIQNPRYQVTQFGKPVTLSCSQTLNHNVMYWYQQKSSQAPKLLFHYYDKDFNNEADTPDNFQSRRPNTSFCFLDIRSPGLGDTAMYLCATSAWGGQGEETQYFGPGTRLLVL.

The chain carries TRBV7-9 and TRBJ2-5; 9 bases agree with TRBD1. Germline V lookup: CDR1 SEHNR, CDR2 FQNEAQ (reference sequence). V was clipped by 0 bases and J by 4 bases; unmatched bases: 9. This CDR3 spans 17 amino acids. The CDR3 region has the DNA TGTGCCAGCAGCTTAGCCGGGGTTATACAGGGGGCAGAGACCCAGTACTTC. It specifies CASSLAGVIQGAETQYF.

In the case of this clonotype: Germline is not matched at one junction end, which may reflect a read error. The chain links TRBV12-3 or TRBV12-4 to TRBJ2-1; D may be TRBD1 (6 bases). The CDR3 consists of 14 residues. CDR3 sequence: CASTTGSSYNGQFF. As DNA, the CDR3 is TGTGCCAGCACTACAGGGAGCTCCTACAATGGGCAGTTCTTC.

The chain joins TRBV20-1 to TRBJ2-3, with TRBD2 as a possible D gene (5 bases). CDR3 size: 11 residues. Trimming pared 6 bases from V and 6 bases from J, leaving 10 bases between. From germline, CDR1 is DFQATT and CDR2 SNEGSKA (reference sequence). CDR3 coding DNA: TGCAGTGCCGCCCGAGGGGATACGCAGTATTTT. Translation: CSAARGDTQYF.

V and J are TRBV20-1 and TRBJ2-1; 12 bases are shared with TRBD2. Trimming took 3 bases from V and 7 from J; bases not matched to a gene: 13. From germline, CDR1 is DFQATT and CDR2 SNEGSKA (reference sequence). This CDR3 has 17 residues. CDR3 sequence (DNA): TGCAGTGCTAGTTCGGCTAGCGGGAGGGGTTGGGCGAATGAGCAGTTCTTC. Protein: CSASSASGRGWANEQFF.

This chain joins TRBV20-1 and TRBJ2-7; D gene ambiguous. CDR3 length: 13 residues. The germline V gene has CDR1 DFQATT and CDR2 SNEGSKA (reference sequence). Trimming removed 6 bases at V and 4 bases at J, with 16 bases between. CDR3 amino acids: CSAQPGGLYEQYF. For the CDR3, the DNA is TGCAGTGCCCAACCAGGTGGCCTGTACGAGCAGTACTTC.